The count of the clone carrying this TCR beta chain is one. No antigen is known for it. Repertoires were generated with immunoSEQ multiplex PCR, while TCRdb's copy carries only in-frame clones and drops some. The sample yields about 42,000 clones, 70% to 90% seen once. CDR3 length equals 16 residues. CDR1 is MNHEY and CDR2 is SMNVEV in the germline V gene (reference sequence). The V and J ends lost 0 bases and 7 bases, in that order; junction bases with no gene match: 5. The sample belongs to a study of OX40 agonist ivuxolimab in advanced cancers. Study information: Melanoma, hepatocellular carcinoma, head and neck or renal cell cancer occurred in dose-escalation patients. Those enrolled were around 87% male, with a mean age of about 66 years and ages from roughly 20 to 85. Of the patients, three showed partial responses, one with hepatocellular carcinoma and two with cutaneous melanoma. Study results and caveats: Part of the nonresponder group also had normalized T-cell clonal expansion that was low.

The material was CD4+ or CD8+ T cells sorted from blood, obtained in a trial of the OX40 agonist ivuxolimab. The TCR originated in an adult with an advanced solid tumor such as melanoma, head and neck, liver or kidney cancer. V is TRBV27 and J is TRBJ2-1, with TRBD2 identical over 11 bases. The CDR3 region has the DNA TGTGCCAGCAGTTTATCCCCTAGCGGGGGGTCGAATGAGCAGTTCTTC. Its protein product is CASSLSPSGGSNEQFF.